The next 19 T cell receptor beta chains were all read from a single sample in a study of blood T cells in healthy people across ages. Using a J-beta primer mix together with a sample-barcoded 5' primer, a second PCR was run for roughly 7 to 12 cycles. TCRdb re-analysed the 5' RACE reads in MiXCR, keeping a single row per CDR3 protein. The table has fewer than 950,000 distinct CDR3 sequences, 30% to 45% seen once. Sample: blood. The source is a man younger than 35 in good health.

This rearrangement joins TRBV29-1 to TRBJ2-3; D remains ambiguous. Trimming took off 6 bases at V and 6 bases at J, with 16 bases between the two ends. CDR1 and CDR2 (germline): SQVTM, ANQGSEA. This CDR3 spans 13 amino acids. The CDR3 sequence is CSVGDTLGDTQYF. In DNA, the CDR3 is TGCAGCGTCGGAGACACTTTGGGGGATACGCAGTATTTT.

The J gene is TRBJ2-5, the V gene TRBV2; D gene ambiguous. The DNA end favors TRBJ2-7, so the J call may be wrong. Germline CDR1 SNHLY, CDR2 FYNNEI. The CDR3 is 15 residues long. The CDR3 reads CASSEGQANPYEQYF. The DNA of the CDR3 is TGTGCCAGCAGTGAGGGTCAGGCGAACCCCTACGAGCAGTACTTC.

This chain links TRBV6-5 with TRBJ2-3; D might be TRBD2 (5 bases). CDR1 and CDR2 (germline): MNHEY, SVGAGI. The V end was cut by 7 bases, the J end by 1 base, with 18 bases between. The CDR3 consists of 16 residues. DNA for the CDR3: TGTGCCAGCAACGATAGGACGGGGTTAGGCACAGATACGCAGTATTTT. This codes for CASNDRTGLGTDTQYF.

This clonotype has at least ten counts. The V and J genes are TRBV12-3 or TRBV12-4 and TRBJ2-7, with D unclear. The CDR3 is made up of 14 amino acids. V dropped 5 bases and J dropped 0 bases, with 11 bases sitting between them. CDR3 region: CASSIRAFSYEQYF. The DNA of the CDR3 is TGTGCCAGCAGTATTCGGGCCTTCTCCTACGAGCAGTACTTC.

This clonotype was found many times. In DNA, the CDR3 is TGCGCCAGCAGCCAAGATCGGGGAGGAATCTACGAGCAGTACTTC. It translates to CASSQDRGGIYEQYF. The genes are TRBV4-3 and TRBJ2-7; D perhaps matches TRBD2 (6 bases). The CDR3 extends over 15 amino acids. V was trimmed by 0 bases and J by 3 bases, leaving 12 bases between them. The germline CDR1 and CDR2 sequences are LGHNA and YSLEER.

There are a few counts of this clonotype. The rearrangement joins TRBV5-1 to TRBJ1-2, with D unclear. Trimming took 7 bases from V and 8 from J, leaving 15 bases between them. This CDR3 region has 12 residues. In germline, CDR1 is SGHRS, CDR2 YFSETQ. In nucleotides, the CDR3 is TGCGCCAGCGGGGAGTCCGGGAGCGGCTACACCTTC. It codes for CASGESGSGYTF.

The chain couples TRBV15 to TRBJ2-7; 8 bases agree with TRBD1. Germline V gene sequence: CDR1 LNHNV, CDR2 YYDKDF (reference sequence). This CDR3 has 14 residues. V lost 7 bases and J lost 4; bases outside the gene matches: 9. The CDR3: CATTKDRGTYEQYF. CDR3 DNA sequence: TGTGCCACCACCAAAGACAGGGGCACGTACGAGCAGTACTTC.

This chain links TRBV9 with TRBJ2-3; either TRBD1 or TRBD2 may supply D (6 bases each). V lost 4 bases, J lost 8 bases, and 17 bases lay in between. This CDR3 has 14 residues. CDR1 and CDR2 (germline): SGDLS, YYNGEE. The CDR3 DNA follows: TGTGCCAGCAGCCCTCAAAACGAGGGGGGTACGCAGTATTTT. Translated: CASSPQNEGGTQYF.

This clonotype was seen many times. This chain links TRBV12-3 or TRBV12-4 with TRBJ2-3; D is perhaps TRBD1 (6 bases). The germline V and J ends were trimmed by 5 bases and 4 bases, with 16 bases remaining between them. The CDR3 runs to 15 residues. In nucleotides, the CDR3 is TGTGCCAGCAGTCAAGGGGGTCCCAGTTCAGATACGCAGTATTTT. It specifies CASSQGGPSSDTQYF.

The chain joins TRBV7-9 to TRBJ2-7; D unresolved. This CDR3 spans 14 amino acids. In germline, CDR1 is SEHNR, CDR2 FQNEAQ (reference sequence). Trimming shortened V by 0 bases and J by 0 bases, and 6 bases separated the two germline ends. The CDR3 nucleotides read TGTGCCAGCAGCTTAGCTGTAGGCTCCTACGAGCAGTACTTC. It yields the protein CASSLAVGSYEQYF. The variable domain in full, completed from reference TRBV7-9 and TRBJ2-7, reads DTGVSQNPRHKITKRGQNVTFRCDPISEHNRLYWYRQTLGQGPEFLTYFQNEAQLEKSRLLSDRFSAERPKGSFSTLEIQRTEQGDSAMYLCASSLAVGSYEQYFGPGTRLTVT.

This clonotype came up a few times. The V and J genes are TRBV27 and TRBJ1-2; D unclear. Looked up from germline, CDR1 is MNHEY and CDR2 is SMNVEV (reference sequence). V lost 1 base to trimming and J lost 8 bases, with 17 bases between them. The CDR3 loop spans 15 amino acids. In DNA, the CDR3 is TGTGCCAGCAGTTTATTGGCCGACCGCCCTTACGGCTACACCTTC. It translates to CASSLLADRPYGYTF.

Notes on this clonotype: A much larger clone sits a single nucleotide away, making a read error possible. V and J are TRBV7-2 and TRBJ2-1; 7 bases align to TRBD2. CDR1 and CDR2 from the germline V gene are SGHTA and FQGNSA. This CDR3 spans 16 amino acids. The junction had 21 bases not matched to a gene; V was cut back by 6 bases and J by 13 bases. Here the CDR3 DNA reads TGTGCCAGCAGATCAGATCTGACTAGCTTGGGGGAGACCCAGTTCTTC. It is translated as CASRSDLTSLGETQFF.

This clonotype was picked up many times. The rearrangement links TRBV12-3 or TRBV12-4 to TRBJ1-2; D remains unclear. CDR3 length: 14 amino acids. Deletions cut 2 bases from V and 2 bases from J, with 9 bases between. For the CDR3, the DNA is TGTGCCAGCAGTTTATATCCGGCCAACTATGGCTACACCTTC. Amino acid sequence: CASSLYPANYGYTF.

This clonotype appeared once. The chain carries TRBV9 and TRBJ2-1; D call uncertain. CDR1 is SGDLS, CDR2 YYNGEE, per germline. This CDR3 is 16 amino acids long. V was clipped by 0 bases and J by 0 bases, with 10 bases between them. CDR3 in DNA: TGTGCCAGCAGCGTAGGTACACTGAGCTCCTACAATGAGCAGTTCTTC. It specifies CASSVGTLSSYNEQFF.

CDR3 sequence reads: CSARPAGVRFDNEQFF. CDR3 coding DNA: TGCAGTGCTAGACCAGCCGGGGTGAGATTTGACAATGAGCAGTTCTTC. The chain is built from TRBV20-1 and TRBJ2-1; D perhaps matches TRBD2 (5 bases). The CDR3 covers 16 residues. CDR1 is DFQATT, CDR2 SNEGSKA, per germline (reference sequence). Trimming stripped 2 bases from V and 5 bases from J, with 19 bases between.

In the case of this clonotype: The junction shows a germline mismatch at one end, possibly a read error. The CDR3 region has the DNA TGCAGTGCTTACTCACGGGACAGGGGGCCACCCCCCCACTTT. It encodes CSAYSRDRGPPPHF. The V and J genes are TRBV20-1 and TRBJ1-6, with 12 bases identical to TRBD1. The CDR3 loop spans 14 amino acids. Germline V gene lookup returns CDR1 DFQATT and CDR2 SNEGSKA (reference sequence).

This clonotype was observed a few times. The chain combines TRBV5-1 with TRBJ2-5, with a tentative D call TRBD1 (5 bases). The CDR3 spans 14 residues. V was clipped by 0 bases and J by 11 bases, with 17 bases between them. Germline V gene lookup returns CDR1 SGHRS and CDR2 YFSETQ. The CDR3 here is CASSLDRNNNEQYF. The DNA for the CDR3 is TGCGCCAGCAGCTTGGACAGGAATAACAATGAGCAGTACTTC.

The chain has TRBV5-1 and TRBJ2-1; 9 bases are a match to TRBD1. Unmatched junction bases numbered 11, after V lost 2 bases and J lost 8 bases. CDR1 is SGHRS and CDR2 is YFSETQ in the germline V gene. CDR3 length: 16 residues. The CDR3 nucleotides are TGCGCCAGCAGCTTTTATCGGGACAGGGTTGAAGATGAGCAGTTCTTC. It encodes CASSFYRDRVEDEQFF.

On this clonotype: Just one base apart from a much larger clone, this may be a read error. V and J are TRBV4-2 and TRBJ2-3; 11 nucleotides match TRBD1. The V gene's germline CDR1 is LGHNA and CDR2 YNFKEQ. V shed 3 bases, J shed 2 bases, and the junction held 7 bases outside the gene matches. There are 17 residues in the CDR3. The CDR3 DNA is TGTGCCAGCAGCCATGATTGGGGACAGGGGGTCACAGATACGCAGTATTTT. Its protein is CASSHDWGQGVTDTQYF.